The T cell receptor beta chain under discussion was sequenced for a study of CD8+CD57+ T cells in acquired aplastic anemia. The CDR3 length is 15 residues. From germline, CDR1 is SGHRS and CDR2 YFSETQ. Using genomic DNA as the template, TCR beta VDJ and CDR3 profiling was carried out. TCRdb re-analysed the reads in MiXCR, keeping a single row per CDR3 protein. The sample shows hundreds of thousands of distinct CDR3 sequences, over 25% of them seen only once. Worth noting for this clonotype: An end of the junction does not agree with germline; a read error may underlie this.

Previously, flow cytometry had revealed CD8+CD57+ cell expansion in the patients chosen for sequencing. The patients all had a severe acquired aplastic anemia diagnosis. The chain has TRBV5-1 and TRBJ2-6, with D uncertain. Sequences were obtained from sorted CD4+, CD8+, or CD8+CD57+ T cells (not recorded which) from PBMCs. The origin of this receptor is a human donor with aplastic anemia. CDR3 protein: CARSLIGSGANVLTF. CDR3 in DNA: TGCGCCCGCAGCTTGATCGGGTCTGGGGCCAACGTCCTGACTTTC.